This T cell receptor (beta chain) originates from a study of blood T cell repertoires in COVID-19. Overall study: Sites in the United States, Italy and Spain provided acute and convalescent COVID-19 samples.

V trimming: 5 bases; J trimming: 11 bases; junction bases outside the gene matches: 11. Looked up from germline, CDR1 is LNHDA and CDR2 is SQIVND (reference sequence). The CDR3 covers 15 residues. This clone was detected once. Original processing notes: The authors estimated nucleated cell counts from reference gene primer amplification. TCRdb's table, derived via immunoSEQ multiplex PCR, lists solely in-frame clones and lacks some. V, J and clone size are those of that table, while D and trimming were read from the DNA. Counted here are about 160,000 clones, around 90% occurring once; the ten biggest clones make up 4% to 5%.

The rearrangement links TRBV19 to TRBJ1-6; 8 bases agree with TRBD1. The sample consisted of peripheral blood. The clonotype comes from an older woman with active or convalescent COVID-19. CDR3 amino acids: CASSATGEVKTPLHF. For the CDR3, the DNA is TGTGCCAGTAGTGCGACAGGGGAGGTTAAGACACCCCTCCACTTT.